What follows are 28 T cell receptor beta chains derived from one specimen sequenced in a study of T cell responses to AZD1222 COVID-19 vaccine. Libraries were prepared by immunoSEQ multiplex PCR; TCRdb keeps only in-frame clonotypes and omits some of them. The sample includes 100,000 to 150,000 clones, around 83% of them seen just once. This material consisted of peripheral blood, taken 28 days after the second AZD1222 dose. These receptors came from an adult who received the AZD1222 COVID-19 vaccine.

In this sample, this clone turned up once. The rearrangement joins TRBV21-1 to TRBJ1-5; TRBD1, the D gene given by the table, was not confirmed from the DNA. TRBV21-1 is designated a pseudogene. CDR3 length: 16 amino acids. The CDR3 loop reads CASSKIQGYSNQPQHF. The CDR3 DNA reads as TGTGCCAGCAGCAAAATTCAGGGATATAGCAATCAGCCCCAGCATTTT.

The chain combines TRBV9 with TRBJ1-2; 7 nucleotides agree with TRBD1. Germline V gene data show CDR1 as SGDLS and CDR2 as YYNGEE. This CDR3 comprises 16 residues. J was trimmed by 0 bases and V by 2 bases; bases with no gene match: 7. This CDR3 reads CASSVTGTVANYGYTF. The DNA for the CDR3 is TGTGCCAGCAGCGTGACAGGGACTGTAGCTAACTATGGCTACACCTTC.

This clone has a single count. The chain combines TRBV9 with TRBJ1-1; D possibly corresponds to TRBD1 (5 bases). The germline CDR1 and CDR2 sequences are SGDLS and YYNGEE. The V end was cut by 4 bases, the J end by 4 bases, with 14 bases between. This CDR3 is 14 amino acids long. CDR3 sequence reads: CASSPQGWGTEAFF. The DNA for the CDR3 is TGTGCCAGCAGCCCTCAGGGATGGGGCACTGAAGCTTTCTTT.

V usage is TRBV6-1 and J usage is TRBJ1-2, with no clear D. V gave up 0 bases and J gave up 4 bases, with 12 bases separating them. The CDR3 is 15 residues long. The V gene's germline CDR1 is MNHNS and CDR2 SASEGT. CDR3 nucleotides: TGTGCCAGCAGTGAAGCAGGACCCCAGGTCTATGGCTACACCTTC. As protein: CASSEAGPQVYGYTF.

The gene calls are TRBV9 and TRBJ1-2; D is ambiguous. V dropped 0 bases and J dropped 5 bases, with 5 bases sitting between them. Germline V gene lookup returns CDR1 SGDLS and CDR2 YYNGEE. CDR3 length equals 12 residues. CDR3 DNA sequence: TGTGCCAGCAGCGTAGACGCTTATGGCTACACCTTC. It specifies CASSVDAYGYTF.

On this clone: Different DNA sequences within this sample yield the same CDR3. V and J are TRBV12-3 or TRBV12-4 and TRBJ1-4; D is uncertain. The CDR3 spans 13 residues. The V end was cut by 2 bases, the J end by 8 bases, with 9 bases between. The CDR3 sequence: CASSLIEGEKLFF. CDR3 nucleotides: TGTGCCAGCAGTTTAATAGAGGGAGAAAAACTGTTTTTT.

The chain links TRBV11-2 to TRBJ1-5; 8 nucleotides agree with TRBD1. In germline, CDR1 is SGHAT, CDR2 FQNNGV. V was pared by 5 bases and J by 4 bases, with 4 bases of the junction left unmatched. There are 14 residues in the CDR3. CDR3 in DNA: TGTGCCAGCAGCCCGACAGGGGATAATCAGCCCCAGCATTTT. Translation: CASSPTGDNQPQHF.

The V call is TRBV5-5, the J call TRBJ2-1, with D possibly TRBD2 on 5 matching bases. The CDR3 runs 16 residues. The germline V gene encodes CDR1 SGHKS and CDR2 YYEKEE (reference sequence). The V end was cut by 2 bases, the J end by 0 bases, with 12 bases between. The CDR3 DNA reads as TGTGCCAGCAGCTTTGATGGGGAGAGCTCCTACAATGAGCAGTTCTTC. Translation: CASSFDGESSYNEQFF.

V is TRBV15 and J is TRBJ1-1; 7 nucleotides line up with TRBD1. This CDR3 is built from 13 residues. Germline-derived CDR1 and CDR2 are LNHNV and YYDKDF (reference sequence). V gave up 1 base and J gave up 7 bases; unmatched junction bases: 3. The CDR3 region has the DNA TGTGCCACCAGCAGAGTTAGGACAGGTGAAGCTTTCTTT. Protein: CATSRVRTGEAFF.

The chain joins TRBV27 to TRBJ1-4, with 9 bases lining up with TRBD1. The V gene end was trimmed by 8 bases and the J gene end by 6 bases; junction bases not matched to a gene: 4. The germline CDR1 and CDR2 sequences are MNHEY and SMNVEV (reference sequence). This CDR3 is built from 13 residues. The CDR3 loop reads CASATGGDEKLFF. For the CDR3, the DNA is TGTGCCAGCGCGACAGGGGGTGATGAAAAACTGTTTTTT.

V usage is TRBV14 and J usage is TRBJ2-4, with D unresolved. CDR1 is SGHDN and CDR2 is FVKESK in the germline V gene. The V end lost 2 bases, the J end lost 5 bases, and 7 bases lay between the germline ends. The CDR3 is made up of 13 amino acids. CDR3: CASSQQNQNIQYF. The CDR3, as DNA: TGTGCCAGCAGCCAACAAAATCAAAACATTCAGTACTTC.

V is TRBV27 and J is TRBJ2-5; possibly TRBD2 for D (6 bases). With 11 bases removed from V and 7 bases from J, the gap between germline ends came to 11 bases. The CDR3 covers 10 residues. The germline gives CDR1 MNHEY, CDR2 SMNVEV (reference sequence). CDR3 sequence: CALTGRTQYF. CDR3 DNA: TGTGCCTTAACCGGGAGGACCCAGTACTTC.

V gene TRBV7-9 combines with J gene TRBJ1-2; no clear D gene. V was pared by 5 bases and J by 6 bases, with 13 bases between. CDR3 length: 13 amino acids. Germline CDR1 SEHNR, CDR2 FQNEAQ (reference sequence). As DNA, the CDR3 is TGTGCCAGCAGCCCCTCTACGAATCATGGCTACACCTTC. It specifies CASSPSTNHGYTF.

The V gene is TRBV11-3, the J gene TRBJ1-1; D is undetermined. Trimming removed 0 bases from V and 1 base from J, with 6 bases in between. The CDR3 runs 14 residues. The V gene's germline CDR1 is SGHNT and CDR2 YENEEA. The CDR3 DNA follows: TGTGCCAGCAGCTTAGACGGTGGGAACACTGAAGCTTTCTTT. This translates into CASSLDGGNTEAFF. Full variable domain (outside the CDR3, taken from reference TRBV11-3 and TRBJ1-1): EAGVVQSPRYKIIEKKQPVAFWCNPISGHNTLYWYLQNLGQGPELLIRYENEEAVDDSQLPKDRFSAERLKGVDSTLKIQPAELGDSAVYLCASSLDGGNTEAFFGQGTRLTVV.

This sequence joins TRBV27 and TRBJ2-5; no reliable D call. The germline V gene encodes CDR1 MNHEY and CDR2 SMNVEV (reference sequence). V gave up 5 bases and J gave up 1 base, with 8 bases separating them. The CDR3 contains 13 residues. The CDR3 reads CASSPTFQETQYF. The CDR3 nucleotides read TGTGCCAGCAGTCCGACCTTCCAAGAGACCCAGTACTTC.

This clone was seen a handful of times. V gene TRBV24-1 combines with J gene TRBJ1-5; a possible D gene is TRBD1 (6 bases). The V end lost 4 bases, the J end lost 3 bases, and 9 bases lay between the germline ends. The CDR3 totals 14 residues. From germline, CDR1 is KGHDR and CDR2 SFDVKD. CDR3 in amino acids: CATSEGGFNQPQHF. In DNA form, the CDR3 reads TGTGCCACCAGTGAAGGGGGTTTCAATCAGCCCCAGCATTTT.

The rearrangement links TRBV5-1 to TRBJ2-2; tentatively, D is TRBD1 (6 bases). V dropped 5 bases and J dropped 6 bases, with 11 bases sitting between them. The CDR3 runs to 13 residues. Germline V lookup: CDR1 SGHRS, CDR2 YFSETQ. This CDR3 is CASRVTGPGELFF. The CDR3 bases are TGCGCCAGCAGGGTAACAGGGCCCGGGGAGCTGTTTTTT.

The chain joins TRBV20-1 to TRBJ1-5; 8 bases agree with TRBD1. The ends lost 4 bases at V and 5 bases at J; junction bases unmatched: 4. The CDR3 sequence is 13 residues long. Germline V CDR1 and CDR2: DFQATT, SNEGSKA (reference sequence). The CDR3 DNA reads as TGCAGTGCTATTGACAGGGGCGATCAGCCCCAGCATTTT. It translates to CSAIDRGDQPQHF.

This chain links TRBV4-1 with TRBJ1-1; 8 bases align to TRBD1. The germline gives CDR1 MGHRA, CDR2 YSYEKL. Trimming took 4 bases from V and 7 from J; bases not matched to a gene: 5. The CDR3 has 13 residues. CDR3 region: CASSPRGLGEAFF. CDR3 DNA: TGCGCCAGCAGCCCCAGGGGGCTTGGTGAAGCTTTCTTT.

This chain links TRBV9 with TRBJ2-1; 8 bases align to TRBD1. In germline, CDR1 is SGDLS, CDR2 YYNGEE. J was trimmed by 0 bases and V by 1 base; bases with no gene match: 6. The CDR3 loop spans 17 amino acids. The CDR3 reads CASSVTTGTGSYNEQFF. As DNA, the CDR3 is TGTGCCAGCAGCGTAACAACGGGGACAGGCTCCTACAATGAGCAGTTCTTC.

The chain combines TRBV12-3 or TRBV12-4 with TRBJ2-2; no reliable D call. Trimming left V 6 bases short and J 8 bases short, with 13 bases between. The CDR3 has 13 amino acids. CDR3 bases: TGTGCCAGCAGCCCCCAGACAATAGGGGAGCTGTTTTTT. It encodes CASSPQTIGELFF.

The chain employs TRBV10-3 and TRBJ1-1, with a possible D match to TRBD1 (6 bases). The CDR3 totals 15 residues. Looked up from germline, CDR1 is ENHRY and CDR2 is SYGVKD. The ends were cut back, 4 bases at V and 0 bases at J, with 12 bases in the middle. The CDR3 sequence: CAISGTRGLNTEAFF. The DNA of the CDR3 is TGTGCCATCAGTGGGACCAGGGGACTGAACACTGAAGCTTTCTTT.

J is TRBJ1-1 and V is TRBV28; D gene uncertain. The CDR3 consists of 15 residues. V lost 6 bases, J lost 1 base, and 15 bases lay in between. From germline, CDR1 is MDHEN and CDR2 SYDVKM. CDR3 region: CASSSTLRKNTEAFF. The CDR3 DNA reads TGTGCCAGCAGCTCCACCCTTCGGAAGAACACTGAAGCTTTCTTT.

V is TRBV28 and J is TRBJ1-6; D unresolved. Trimming removed 6 bases at V and 8 bases at J, with 17 bases between. The CDR3 is made up of 15 amino acids. Germline assignment: CDR1 MDHEN and CDR2 SYDVKM. The CDR3 protein is CASSPPLTGDSPLHF. Here the CDR3 DNA reads TGTGCCAGCAGCCCACCCCTCACCGGGGATTCACCCCTCCACTTT.

V is TRBV5-8 and J is TRBJ1-3, with 9 bases matching TRBD1. V lost 6 bases to trimming and J lost 0 bases; unmatched junction nucleotides: 7. The CDR3 extends over 16 amino acids. The germline V gene encodes CDR1 SGHTS and CDR2 YDEGEE. This CDR3 is CASKWGTGYSGNTIYF. Written as DNA, the CDR3 is TGTGCCAGCAAATGGGGGACAGGGTACTCTGGAAACACCATATATTTT.

V gene TRBV7-2 combines with J gene TRBJ1-5, with D maybe TRBD1 (5 bases). This CDR3 contains 16 residues. V lost 5 bases and J lost 0, with 14 bases in between. Germline CDR1 and CDR2: SGHTA and FQGNSA. CDR3 protein: CASSPLGRNSNQPQHF. The CDR3, as DNA: TGTGCCAGCAGCCCCTTGGGACGGAATAGCAATCAGCCCCAGCATTTT.

For this clone: Other DNA sequences in the sample encode the same CDR3. The V call is TRBV5-1, the J call TRBJ1-2, with D perhaps matching TRBD1 (5 bases). The CDR3 covers 12 residues. Trimming removed 3 bases at V and 4 bases at J, with 7 bases between. The germline CDR1 and CDR2 sequences are SGHRS and YFSETQ. The chain's CDR3 is CASSSDIYGYTF. The CDR3 coding sequence is TGCGCCAGCAGCTCGGACATCTATGGCTACACCTTC. Variable domain in full (rest from reference TRBV5-1 and TRBJ1-2): KAGVTQTPRYLIKTRGQQVTLSCSPISGHRSVSWYQQTPGQGLQFLFEYFSETQRNKGNFPGRFSGRQFSNSRSEMNVSTLELGDSALYLCASSSDIYGYTFGSGTRLTVV.

The gene calls are TRBV27 and TRBJ2-7; TRBD1 aligns across 7 bases. CDR3 length: 13 residues. Trimming took 6 bases from V and 6 from J; bases not matched to a gene: 8. Germline loops: CDR1 MNHEY, CDR2 SMNVEV (reference sequence). The CDR3 sequence: CASRTGIGGEQYF. CDR3 bases: TGTGCCAGCAGGACAGGGATAGGGGGCGAGCAGTACTTC.